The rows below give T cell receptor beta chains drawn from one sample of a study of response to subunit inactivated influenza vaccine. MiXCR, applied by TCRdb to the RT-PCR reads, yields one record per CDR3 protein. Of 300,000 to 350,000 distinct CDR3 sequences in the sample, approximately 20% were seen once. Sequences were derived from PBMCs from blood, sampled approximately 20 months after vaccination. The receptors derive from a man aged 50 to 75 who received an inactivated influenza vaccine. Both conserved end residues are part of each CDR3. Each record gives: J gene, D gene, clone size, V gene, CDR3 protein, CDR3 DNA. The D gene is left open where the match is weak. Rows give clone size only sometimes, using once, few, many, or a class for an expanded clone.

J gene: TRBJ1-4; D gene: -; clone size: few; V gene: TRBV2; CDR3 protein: CASSDPPGHRNEKLFF; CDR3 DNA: TGTGCCAGCAGTGATCCCCCGGGACACAGGAATGAAAAACTGTTTTTT
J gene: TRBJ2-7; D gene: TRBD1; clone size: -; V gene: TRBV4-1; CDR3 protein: CASREDRNTYEQYF; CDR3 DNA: TGCGCCAGCAGGGAGGACAGGAACACCTACGAGCAGTACTTC
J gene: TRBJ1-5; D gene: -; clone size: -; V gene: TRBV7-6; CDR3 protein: CASSSGQFQPQHF; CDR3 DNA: TGTGCCAGCAGCTCGGGACAATTCCAGCCCCAGCATTTT
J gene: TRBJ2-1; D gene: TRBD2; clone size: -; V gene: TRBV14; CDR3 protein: CASTGRRGGYNEQFF; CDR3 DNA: TGTGCCAGCACCGGGAGGCGGGGAGGTTACAATGAGCAGTTCTTC
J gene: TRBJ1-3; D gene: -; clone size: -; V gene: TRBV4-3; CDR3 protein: CASSPQGVSLTGNTIYF; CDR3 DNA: TGCGCCAGCAGCCCCCAGGGCGTATCTCTCACTGGAAACACCATATATTTT
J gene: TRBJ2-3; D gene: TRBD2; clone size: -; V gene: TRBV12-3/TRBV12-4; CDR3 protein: CASKRGGLTDTQYF; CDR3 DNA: TGTGCCAGCAAACGGGGGGGCCTCACAGATACGCAGTATTTT
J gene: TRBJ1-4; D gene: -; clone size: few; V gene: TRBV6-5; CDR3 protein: CASSYLTNEKLFF; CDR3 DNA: TGTGCCAGCAGTTACTTAACTAATGAAAAACTGTTTTTT
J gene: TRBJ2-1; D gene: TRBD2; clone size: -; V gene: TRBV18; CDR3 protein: CASSPPASGSNEQFF; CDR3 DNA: TGTGCCAGCTCACCACCGGCTAGCGGGAGCAATGAGCAGTTCTTC
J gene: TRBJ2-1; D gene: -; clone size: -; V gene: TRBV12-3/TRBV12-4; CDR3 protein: CASSVLATPYNEQFF; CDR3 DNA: TGTGCCAGCAGCGTCCTAGCTACCCCCTACAATGAGCAGTTCTTC
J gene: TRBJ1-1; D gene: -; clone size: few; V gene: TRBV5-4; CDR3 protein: CASSLANRGDTEAFF; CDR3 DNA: TGTGCCAGCAGCTTGGCCAACAGAGGAGACACTGAAGCTTTCTTT
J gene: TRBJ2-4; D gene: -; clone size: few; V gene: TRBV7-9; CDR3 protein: CASSLIGANIQYF; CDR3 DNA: TGTGCCAGCAGCTTGATCGGGGCGAACATTCAGTACTTC
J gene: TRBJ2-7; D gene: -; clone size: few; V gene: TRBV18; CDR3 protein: CASSPTGLYEQYF; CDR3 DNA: TGTGCCAGCTCACCTACAGGGTTGTACGAGCAGTACTTC
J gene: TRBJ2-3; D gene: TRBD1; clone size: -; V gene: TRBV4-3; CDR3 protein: CASSQDSNRGLYTDTQYF; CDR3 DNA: TGCGCCAGCAGCCAAGATTCTAACAGGGGCCTTTACACAGATACGCAGTATTTT
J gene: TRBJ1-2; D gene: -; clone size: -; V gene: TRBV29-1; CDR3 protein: CSVVDFYGYTF; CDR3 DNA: TGCAGCGTTGTCGATTTCTATGGCTACACCTTC
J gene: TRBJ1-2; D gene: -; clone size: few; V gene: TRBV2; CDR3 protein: CASSADPSGYGYTF; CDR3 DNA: TGTGCCAGCAGTGCGGATCCGTCCGGCTATGGCTACACCTTC
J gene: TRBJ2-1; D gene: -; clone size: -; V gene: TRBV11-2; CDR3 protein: CASSAPNEQFF; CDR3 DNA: TGTGCCAGCAGCGCTCCCAATGAGCAGTTCTTC
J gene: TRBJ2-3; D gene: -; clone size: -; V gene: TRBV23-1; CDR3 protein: CASPSEDTQYF; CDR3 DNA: TGCGCCAGCCCCTCAGAAGATACGCAGTATTTT
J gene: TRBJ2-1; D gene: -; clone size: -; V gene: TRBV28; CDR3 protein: CASSFTAGHEQFF; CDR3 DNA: TGTGCCAGCAGTTTTACCGCGGGGCATGAGCAGTTCTTC
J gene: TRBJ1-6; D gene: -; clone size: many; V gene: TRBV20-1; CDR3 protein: CSARDTLSDSSYNSPLHF; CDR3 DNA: TGCAGTGCTAGAGATACCCTCTCGGACAGCTCCTATAATTCACCCCTCCACTTT
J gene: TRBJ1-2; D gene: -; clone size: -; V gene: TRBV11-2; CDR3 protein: CASSLDHIYGYTF; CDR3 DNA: TGTGCCAGCAGCTTAGATCACATCTATGGCTACACCTTC
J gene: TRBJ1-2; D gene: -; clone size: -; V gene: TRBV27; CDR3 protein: CASSLRGRGVYGYTF; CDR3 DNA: TGTGCCAGCAGTTTACGGGGGAGGGGAGTCTATGGCTACACCTTC
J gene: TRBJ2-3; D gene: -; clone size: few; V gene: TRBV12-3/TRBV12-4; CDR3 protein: CASSFLEGDTQYF; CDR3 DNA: TGTGCCAGCAGTTTTCTAGAGGGGGATACGCAGTATTTT
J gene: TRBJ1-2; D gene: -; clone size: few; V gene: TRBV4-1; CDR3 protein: CASSQEPGYGYTF; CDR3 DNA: TGCGCCAGCAGCCAAGAACCAGGGTATGGCTACACCTTC
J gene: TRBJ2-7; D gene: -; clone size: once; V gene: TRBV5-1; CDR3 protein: CASSLEASSISEQYF; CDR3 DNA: TGCGCCAGCAGCTTGGAGGCTAGCTCAATCTCCGAGCAGTACTTC
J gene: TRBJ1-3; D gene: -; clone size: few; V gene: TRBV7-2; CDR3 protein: CASSTAPGRNTIYF; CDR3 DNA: TGTGCCAGCAGCACCGCCCCGGGGAGAAACACCATATATTTT